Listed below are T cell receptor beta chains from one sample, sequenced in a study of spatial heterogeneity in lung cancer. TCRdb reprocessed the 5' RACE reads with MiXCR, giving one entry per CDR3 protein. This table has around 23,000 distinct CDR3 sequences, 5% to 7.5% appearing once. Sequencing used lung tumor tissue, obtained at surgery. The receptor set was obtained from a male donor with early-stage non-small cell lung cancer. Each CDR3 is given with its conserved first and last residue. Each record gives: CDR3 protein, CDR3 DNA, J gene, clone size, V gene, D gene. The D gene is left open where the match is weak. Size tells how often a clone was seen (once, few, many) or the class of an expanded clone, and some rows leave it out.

CDR3aa: CAVQGGSYNSPLHF; CDR3nt: TGTGCCGTGCAGGGTGGTTCCTATAATTCACCCCTCCACTTT; j_gene: TRBJ1-6; abundance: many; v_gene: TRBV10-3; d_gene: .
CDR3aa: CGGDADSYNSPLHF; CDR3nt: TGTGGAGGGGACGCGGACTCCTATAATTCACCCCTCCACTTT; j_gene: TRBJ1-6; abundance: many; v_gene: TRBV7-9; d_gene: .
CDR3aa: CASSAPTGAETQYF; CDR3nt: TGTGCCAGCAGCGCCCCGACAGGGGCGGAGACCCAGTACTTC; j_gene: TRBJ2-5; abundance: .; v_gene: TRBV5-4; d_gene: TRBD1
CDR3aa: CASSYGFELRTDTQYF; CDR3nt: TGTGCCAGCAGTTACGGTTTCGAACTCCGAACAGATACGCAGTATTTT; j_gene: TRBJ2-3; abundance: many; v_gene: TRBV6-6; d_gene: .
CDR3aa: CASGRQVNGELFF; CDR3nt: TGTGCCAGCGGTCGACAGGTGAACGGGGAGCTGTTTTTT; j_gene: TRBJ2-2; abundance: many; v_gene: TRBV6-1; d_gene: .
CDR3aa: CASSRGRQETQYF; CDR3nt: TGTGCCAGCAGCCGGGGGCGCCAAGAGACCCAGTACTTC; j_gene: TRBJ2-5; abundance: many; v_gene: TRBV7-6; d_gene: .
CDR3aa: CASSLYANTEAFF; CDR3nt: TGCGCCAGCAGCTTGTACGCGAACACTGAAGCTTTCTTT; j_gene: TRBJ1-1; abundance: many; v_gene: TRBV5-1; d_gene: .
CDR3aa: CASSQYGTGPKEQYF; CDR3nt: TGTGCCAGCAGCCAATATGGGACAGGGCCCAAGGAGCAGTACTTC; j_gene: TRBJ2-7; abundance: .; v_gene: TRBV3-1; d_gene: TRBD1
CDR3aa: CAISEGQRETQYF; CDR3nt: TGTGCCATCAGTGAAGGACAGCGAGAGACCCAGTACTTC; j_gene: TRBJ2-5; abundance: many; v_gene: TRBV10-3; d_gene: .
CDR3aa: CASGGRAYNEQFF; CDR3nt: TGCGCCAGCGGGGGGAGGGCCTACAATGAGCAGTTCTTC; j_gene: TRBJ2-1; abundance: many; v_gene: TRBV5-1; d_gene: TRBD2